Listed below are T cell receptor beta chains from one sample, sequenced in a study of shared clonotypes between healthy human individuals. Method: immunoSEQ multiplex PCR; TCRdb's copy keeps in-frame clones and lacks some. The table records roughly 2.1 million clones, 85% to 95% of them present only once. What was sequenced was naive CD8+ T cells from PBMCs. Receptors originate from a man aged 18-30 years in good health. Some clones in this sample may be carry-over from other donors' samples. CDR3s include the opening cysteine and the closing phenylalanine or tryptophan. D genes are given only for firm matches. Expanded clones are given a class, and other clones once, few, many or no size at all.

v_gene: TRBV7-6
abundance: -
d_gene: TRBD2
j_gene: TRBJ2-1
CDR3nt: TGTGCCAGCAGCTCACTAGCGGGAGGGCCCGCTGAGCAGTTCTTC
CDR3aa: CASSSLAGGPAEQFF

v_gene: TRBV4-1
abundance: -
d_gene: -
j_gene: TRBJ2-1
CDR3nt: TGCGCCAGCAGCCAACACGAGGGGACGCTCTCCTACAATGAGCAGTTCTTC
CDR3aa: CASSQHEGTLSYNEQFF

v_gene: TRBV28
abundance: once
d_gene: -
j_gene: TRBJ1-5
CDR3nt: TGTGCCAGCAGTTTATGGGGCGGGGGCAATCAGCCCCAGCATTTT
CDR3aa: CASSLWGGGNQPQHF

v_gene: TRBV29-1
abundance: -
d_gene: TRBD1
j_gene: TRBJ1-3
CDR3nt: TGCAGCGTAGCAGGGGGCGTTTCTGGAAACACCATATATTTT
CDR3aa: CSVAGGVSGNTIYF

v_gene: TRBV13
abundance: -
d_gene: TRBD2
j_gene: TRBJ2-7
CDR3nt: TGTGCCAGCAGCTCCGCTAGCGGGTTCGTCTACGAGCAGTACTTC
CDR3aa: CASSSASGFVYEQYF

v_gene: TRBV5-6
abundance: -
d_gene: TRBD2
j_gene: TRBJ2-1
CDR3nt: TGTGCCAGCAATCGGGGGGGGCGCTCCTACAATGAGCAGTTCTTC
CDR3aa: CASNRGGRSYNEQFF

v_gene: TRBV10-3
abundance: once
d_gene: TRBD2
j_gene: TRBJ2-3
CDR3nt: TGTGCCATCGCTGCGGGAGGGACGGATACGCAGTATTTT
CDR3aa: CAIAAGGTDTQYF

v_gene: TRBV2
abundance: once
d_gene: -
j_gene: TRBJ1-1
CDR3nt: TGTGCCAGCAGTGAATGGGAAGGGGCCAGAGGACAGAACACTGAAGCTTTCTTT
CDR3aa: CASSEWEGARGQNTEAFF

v_gene: TRBV10-3
abundance: -
d_gene: TRBD2
j_gene: TRBJ2-2
CDR3nt: TGTGCCATCAGTGGAGGACTAGCGGCCCACACCGGGGAGCTGTTTTTT
CDR3aa: CAISGGLAAHTGELFF

v_gene: TRBV19
abundance: -
d_gene: -
j_gene: TRBJ1-1
CDR3nt: TGTGCCAGTAGTATGCCCATACAGGCTGAAGCTTTCTTT
CDR3aa: CASSMPIQAEAFF

v_gene: TRBV10-3
abundance: -
d_gene: -
j_gene: TRBJ2-7
CDR3nt: TGTGCCATCAGTGAATCGGGCACTCGGGACGAGCAGTACTTC
CDR3aa: CAISESGTRDEQYF

v_gene: TRBV7-3
abundance: -
d_gene: -
j_gene: TRBJ2-7
CDR3nt: TGTGCCAGCAGCTTAGCCGGCGGACAGTTATCCTACGAGCAGTACTTC
CDR3aa: CASSLAGGQLSYEQYF

v_gene: TRBV27
abundance: -
d_gene: -
j_gene: TRBJ1-5
CDR3nt: TGTGCCAGCAGTTTACGTCGGCAGGGCAATCAGCCCCAGCATTTT
CDR3aa: CASSLRRQGNQPQHF

v_gene: TRBV7-7
abundance: -
d_gene: -
j_gene: TRBJ2-1
CDR3nt: TGTGCCAGCAGCTTAGCGGGTCTAGGAGAGCAGTTCTTC
CDR3aa: CASSLAGLGEQFF

v_gene: TRBV27
abundance: -
d_gene: TRBD1
j_gene: TRBJ1-1
CDR3nt: TGTGCCAGCAGTCCCCGGACAGGAAGGAACACTGAAGCTTTCTTT
CDR3aa: CASSPRTGRNTEAFF

v_gene: TRBV19
abundance: -
d_gene: -
j_gene: TRBJ1-1
CDR3nt: TGTGCCAGTAGTGGACACAGGGATGGCACTGAAGCTTTCTTT
CDR3aa: CASSGHRDGTEAFF

v_gene: TRBV11-2
abundance: once
d_gene: -
j_gene: TRBJ2-1
CDR3nt: TGTGCCAGCAGCTTAGGCCCGGGGGAGCAGTTCTTC
CDR3aa: CASSLGPGEQFF

v_gene: TRBV27
abundance: -
d_gene: -
j_gene: TRBJ2-7
CDR3nt: TGTGCCAGCAGTTTGGGGGCTCGATACGAGCAGTACTTC
CDR3aa: CASSLGARYEQYF

v_gene: TRBV27
abundance: -
d_gene: -
j_gene: TRBJ1-5
CDR3nt: TGTGCCAGCAGTTTATTATATCCGGGCAATCAGCCCCAGCATTTT
CDR3aa: CASSLLYPGNQPQHF

v_gene: TRBV7-9
abundance: -
d_gene: TRBD2
j_gene: TRBJ2-2
CDR3nt: TGTGCCGGCAGCCCCCAAGCGGGACCTAACACCGGGGAGCTGTTTTTT
CDR3aa: CAGSPQAGPNTGELFF

v_gene: TRBV10-2
abundance: -
d_gene: -
j_gene: TRBJ1-5
CDR3nt: TGCGCCAGCAGTGACCCCATCCTGAGGGGACTCAATCAGCCCCAGCATTTT
CDR3aa: CASSDPILRGLNQPQHF

v_gene: TRBV7-9
abundance: -
d_gene: -
j_gene: TRBJ1-3
CDR3nt: TGTGCCAGCAGTCGAGATGGAAACACCATATATTTT
CDR3aa: CASSRDGNTIYF

v_gene: TRBV7-6
abundance: -
d_gene: TRBD2
j_gene: TRBJ2-7
CDR3nt: TGTGCCAGCAGCTTACGGAGCGGGAGTAGGGACGAGCAGTACTTC
CDR3aa: CASSLRSGSRDEQYF

v_gene: TRBV19
abundance: -
d_gene: -
j_gene: TRBJ1-5
CDR3nt: TGTGCCAGTAGTTCCGGGACAAATCAGCCCCAGCATTTT
CDR3aa: CASSSGTNQPQHF

v_gene: TRBV29-1
abundance: -
d_gene: TRBD1
j_gene: TRBJ1-2
CDR3nt: TGCAGCGTTGGCGGGACAGGGGCTGGCTACACCTTC
CDR3aa: CSVGGTGAGYTF

v_gene: TRBV25-1
abundance: -
d_gene: -
j_gene: TRBJ1-2
CDR3nt: TGTGCCAGCAGTGAATCCTTTGGGGGAGGGGATGGCTACACCTTC
CDR3aa: CASSESFGGGDGYTF

v_gene: TRBV28
abundance: -
d_gene: TRBD1
j_gene: TRBJ2-2
CDR3nt: TGTGCCAGCACCATGGCAGGGGGTACCGGGGAGCTGTTTTTT
CDR3aa: CASTMAGGTGELFF

v_gene: TRBV4-3
abundance: -
d_gene: -
j_gene: TRBJ1-3
CDR3nt: TGCGCCAGCAGCCAAGGATCGGGCTCTGGAAACACCATATATTTT
CDR3aa: CASSQGSGSGNTIYF

v_gene: TRBV28
abundance: -
d_gene: -
j_gene: TRBJ1-1
CDR3nt: TGTGCCAGCAGTCTTGCAAGGGAGGTCGCCGATGGCACTGAAGCTTTCTTT
CDR3aa: CASSLAREVADGTEAFF

v_gene: TRBV10-2
abundance: -
d_gene: -
j_gene: TRBJ1-2
CDR3nt: TGCGCCAGCAGTGGTGTTGGCTACACCTTC
CDR3aa: CASSGVGYTF

v_gene: TRBV4-1
abundance: -
d_gene: -
j_gene: TRBJ2-7
CDR3nt: TGCGCCAGCAGCCACGCTACATCAACCGAGCAGTACTTC
CDR3aa: CASSHATSTEQYF

v_gene: TRBV11-2
abundance: -
d_gene: -
j_gene: TRBJ2-7
CDR3nt: TGTGCCAGCAGCTTACTAGTAGCAAGTAGCTCCTACGAGCAGTACTTC
CDR3aa: CASSLLVASSSYEQYF

v_gene: TRBV9
abundance: -
d_gene: TRBD1
j_gene: TRBJ2-2
CDR3nt: TGTGCCAGCAGCGTGCCCGGGACAGGGGTTACCGGGGAGCTGTTTTTT
CDR3aa: CASSVPGTGVTGELFF

v_gene: TRBV7-6
abundance: -
d_gene: -
j_gene: TRBJ2-7
CDR3nt: TGTGCCAGCAGCTTAAGCGACTCCTACGAGCAGTACTTC
CDR3aa: CASSLSDSYEQYF

v_gene: TRBV5-6
abundance: -
d_gene: -
j_gene: TRBJ2-1
CDR3nt: TGTGCCAGCAGCTCGGAGGAAATGGTCAATGAGCAGTTCTTC
CDR3aa: CASSSEEMVNEQFF

v_gene: TRBV5-4
abundance: -
d_gene: TRBD1
j_gene: TRBJ1-3
CDR3nt: TGTGCCAGCTCTAGGGGACAGGGGGATTTT
CDR3aa: CASSRGQGDF

v_gene: TRBV27
abundance: -
d_gene: TRBD2
j_gene: TRBJ2-2
CDR3nt: TGTGCCAGCAGTTTATGGCCTAGCGGGAACGCCGGGGAGCTGTTTTTT
CDR3aa: CASSLWPSGNAGELFF

v_gene: TRBV4-1
abundance: -
d_gene: -
j_gene: TRBJ1-5
CDR3nt: TGCGCCAGCAGCCAAATACTAGGGGACAATCAGCCCCAGCATTTT
CDR3aa: CASSQILGDNQPQHF

v_gene: TRBV4-1
abundance: -
d_gene: -
j_gene: TRBJ1-1
CDR3nt: TGCGCCAGCAGCCAAGATATACAGGATCCTGAAGCTTTCTTT
CDR3aa: CASSQDIQDPEAFF

v_gene: TRBV5-1
abundance: -
d_gene: TRBD2
j_gene: TRBJ2-7
CDR3nt: TGCGCCAGCACTAGCGGGAGGGCCTACGAGCAGTACTTC
CDR3aa: CASTSGRAYEQYF

v_gene: TRBV19
abundance: once
d_gene: TRBD1
j_gene: TRBJ1-4
CDR3nt: TGTGCCAGTAGTGATTCCGGGACAGGGGACGAAAAACTGTTTTTT
CDR3aa: CASSDSGTGDEKLFF

v_gene: TRBV27
abundance: once
d_gene: TRBD2
j_gene: TRBJ2-7
CDR3nt: TGTGCCAGCAGTCCCAAGGGACTAGCGGGATTCTCCTACGAGCAGTACTTC
CDR3aa: CASSPKGLAGFSYEQYF

v_gene: TRBV7-7
abundance: -
d_gene: -
j_gene: TRBJ2-1
CDR3nt: TGTGCCAGCAGCTTGGGGTCCGCGGGACCATACAATGAGCAGTTCTTC
CDR3aa: CASSLGSAGPYNEQFF

v_gene: TRBV28
abundance: -
d_gene: -
j_gene: TRBJ2-1
CDR3nt: TGTGCCAGCAGCCTTTCGCTAGCGCCCTCCTACAATGAGCAGTTCTTC
CDR3aa: CASSLSLAPSYNEQFF

v_gene: TRBV5-4
abundance: -
d_gene: -
j_gene: TRBJ1-1
CDR3nt: TGTGCCAGCAGCTTTTTGGGGGGTGACACTGAAGCTTTCTTT
CDR3aa: CASSFLGGDTEAFF

v_gene: TRBV4-1
abundance: -
d_gene: -
j_gene: TRBJ2-1
CDR3nt: TGCGCCAGCAGCCGGATGATAGGGGGCTCCTACAATGAGCAGTTCTTC
CDR3aa: CASSRMIGGSYNEQFF

v_gene: TRBV7-8
abundance: -
d_gene: -
j_gene: TRBJ2-1
CDR3nt: TGTGCCAGCAGCAAAAGCTCCGGATACAATGAGCAGTTCTTC
CDR3aa: CASSKSSGYNEQFF

v_gene: TRBV6-5
abundance: -
d_gene: -
j_gene: TRBJ1-6
CDR3nt: TGTGCCAGCAGTTACTCGGGAGGGTCTGGTTCACCCCTCCACTTT
CDR3aa: CASSYSGGSGSPLHF

v_gene: TRBV7-9
abundance: once
d_gene: -
j_gene: TRBJ1-3
CDR3nt: TGTGCCAGCAGCCCCTCAGGTTACTCTGGAAACACCATATATTTT
CDR3aa: CASSPSGYSGNTIYF

v_gene: TRBV7-2
abundance: -
d_gene: TRBD2
j_gene: TRBJ2-1
CDR3nt: TGTGCCAGCAGCTTCGGACTAGCGGGAGGGCGCTCCTACAATGAGCAGTTCTTC
CDR3aa: CASSFGLAGGRSYNEQFF

v_gene: TRBV28
abundance: once
d_gene: TRBD2
j_gene: TRBJ2-1
CDR3nt: TGTGCCAGCAGTCGGACTAGCGGCTTCAATGAGCAGTTCTTC
CDR3aa: CASSRTSGFNEQFF